Each of the 7 T cell receptor beta chains below was sequenced from the same sample in a study of blood T cell repertoires in COVID-19. The repertoire was sequenced with immunoSEQ multiplex PCR; TCRdb's copy has only in-frame clones and lacks some. The profile covers about 61,000 clones, with under 85% appearing a single time and less than 7% taken by the ten largest. Sample: peripheral blood. Every receptor here comes from a woman between 65 and 79 years old with acute or convalescent COVID-19.

The chain joins TRBV11-3 to TRBJ2-7, with TRBD1 matching over 9 bases. The CDR3 spans 16 residues. With V trimmed by 8 bases and J by 1 base, 12 bases remained unmatched. In germline, CDR1 is SGHNT, CDR2 YENEEA. The CDR3 DNA reads as TGTGCCAGCTCGGGGACAGGGCGATTCTATTCCTACGAGCAGTACTTC. Translated, it gives CASSGTGRFYSYEQYF.

This clone was counted between two and nine times. The gene calls are TRBV6-2 or TRBV6-3 and TRBJ1-3; maybe TRBD1 (5 bases). Germline loops: CDR1 MNHEY, CDR2 SVGEGT. The CDR3 length is 15 residues. Trimming left V 2 bases short and J 4 bases short, with 12 bases between. DNA for the CDR3: TGTGCCAGCAGTTACGGAGGGGCGCGAGGAAACACCATATATTTT. The encoded protein is CASSYGGARGNTIYF.

The V call is TRBV7-2, the J call TRBJ1-1, with 9 bases lining up with TRBD1. The V gene's germline CDR1 is SGHTA and CDR2 FQGNSA. The CDR3 has 15 amino acids. Trimming cost V 2 bases and J 6 bases; bases outside gene matches: 7. The CDR3 sequence: CASSLSTGGLSEAFF. The CDR3 DNA reads TGTGCCAGCAGCTTAAGTACAGGGGGCCTATCTGAAGCTTTCTTT.

J is TRBJ2-3 and V is TRBV5-3; D is ambiguous. TRBV5-3 is labeled an ORF, and its function is uncertain. V was pared by 0 bases and J by 2 bases, with 10 bases between. The CDR3 spans 15 residues. CDR3 region: CARSLAPPTTDTQYF. The DNA for the CDR3 is TGTGCCAGAAGCTTGGCTCCGCCTACCACAGATACGCAGTATTTT.

This chain connects TRBV7-7 to TRBJ2-2; D ambiguous. The germline CDR1 and CDR2 sequences are SSHAT and FNYEAQ (reference sequence). This CDR3 is built from 17 residues. V lost 5 bases and J 1 base, leaving 17 bases between the germline ends. CDR3 nucleotides: TGTGCCAGCAGCCCCACCGCGAGACGGAGGAACACCGGGGAGCTGTTTTTT. Its translation is CASSPTARRRNTGELFF.

The chain combines TRBV4-2 with TRBJ2-2; unclear D gene. The CDR3 sequence is 13 residues long. The germline V gene has CDR1 LGHNA and CDR2 YNFKEQ. V gave up 3 bases and J gave up 8 bases, with 10 bases separating them. Written as DNA, the CDR3 is TGTGCCAGCAGCCAGCCAGAACAGGGGGAGCTGTTTTTT. Translating gives CASSQPEQGELFF.

The rearrangement links TRBV2 to TRBJ1-6; 7 bases fit TRBD1. Losses at the gene ends were 4 bases for V and 3 bases for J; bases not matched to a gene: 3. The CDR3 is 15 residues long. Looked up from germline, CDR1 is SNHLY and CDR2 is FYNNEI. CDR3 in DNA: TGTGCCAGCAGTGCAGACAGGGTCTATAATTCACCCCTCCACTTT. Protein: CASSADRVYNSPLHF.